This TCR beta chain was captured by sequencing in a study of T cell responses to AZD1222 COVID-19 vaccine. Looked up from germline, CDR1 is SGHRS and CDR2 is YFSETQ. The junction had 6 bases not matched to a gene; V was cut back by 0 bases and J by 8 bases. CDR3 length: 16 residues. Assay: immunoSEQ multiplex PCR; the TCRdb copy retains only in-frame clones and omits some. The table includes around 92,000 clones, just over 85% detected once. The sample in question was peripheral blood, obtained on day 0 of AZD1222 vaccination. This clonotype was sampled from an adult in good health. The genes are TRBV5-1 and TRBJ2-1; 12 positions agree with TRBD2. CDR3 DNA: TGCGCCAGCAGCTTGGTCCTAGCGGGGGGGCGTGATGAGCAGTTCTTC. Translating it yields CASSLVLAGGRDEQFF.